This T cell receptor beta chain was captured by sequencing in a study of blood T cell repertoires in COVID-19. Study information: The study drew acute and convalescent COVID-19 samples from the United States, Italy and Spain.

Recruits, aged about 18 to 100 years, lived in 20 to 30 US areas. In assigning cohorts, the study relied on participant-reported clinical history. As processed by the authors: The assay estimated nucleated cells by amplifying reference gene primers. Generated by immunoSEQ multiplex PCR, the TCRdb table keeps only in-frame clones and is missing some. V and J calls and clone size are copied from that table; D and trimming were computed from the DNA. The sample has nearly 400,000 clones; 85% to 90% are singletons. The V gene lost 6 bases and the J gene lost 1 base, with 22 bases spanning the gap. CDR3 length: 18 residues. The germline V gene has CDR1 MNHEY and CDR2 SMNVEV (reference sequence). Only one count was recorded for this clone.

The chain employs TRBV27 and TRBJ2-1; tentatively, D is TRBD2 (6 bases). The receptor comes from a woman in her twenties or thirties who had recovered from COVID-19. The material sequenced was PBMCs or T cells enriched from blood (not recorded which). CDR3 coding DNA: TGTGCCAGCAGCTCCCAACAGGAGGGCAGGAGGTCCTACAATGAGCAGTTCTTC. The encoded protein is CASSSQQEGRRSYNEQFF.